The 17 T cell receptor beta chains given below trace back to one sample, sequenced in a study of cytomegalovirus exposure and HLA in healthy donors. PCR amplification relied on 60 Vbeta primers (plus 13 Jbeta primers). Method: immunoSEQ multiplex PCR; TCRdb's copy keeps in-frame clones and lacks some. The sample gives 110,000 or so clones, 70% to 80% of which show up once; around 4.3% is in the top ten. The sequenced sample consisted of PBMCs. All receptors derive from a woman aged 40 to 55 in good health and CMV-seropositive.

This clone has only a few counts. The gene calls are TRBV7-9 and TRBJ2-7, with 8 positions matching TRBD2. This CDR3 is built from 16 residues. Germline trimming cut 4 bases from V and 3 bases from J; bases unmatched to any gene: 11. The germline V gene has CDR1 SEHNR and CDR2 FQNEAQ (reference sequence). This CDR3 is CASSSPGGGDYYEQYF. CDR3 sequence (DNA): TGTGCCAGCAGCTCCCCGGGAGGGGGTGACTACTACGAGCAGTACTTC. Full variable domain (missing parts from reference TRBV7-9 and TRBJ2-7): DTGVSQNPRHKITKRGQNVTFRCDPISEHNRLYWYRQTLGQGPEFLTYFQNEAQLEKSRLLSDRFSAERPKGSFSTLEIQRTEQGDSAMYLCASSSPGGGDYYEQYFGPGTRLTVT.

V gene TRBV7-9 combines with J gene TRBJ2-7, with 9 bases that match TRBD1. V was clipped by 1 base and J by 5 bases; unmatched bases: 6. The CDR3 length is 15 residues. Per germline, CDR1 SEHNR and CDR2 FQNEAQ (reference sequence). CDR3 nucleotides: TGTGCCAGCAGCTTAGGGGACAGGGCCCAAAACGAGCAGTACTTC. Its translation: CASSLGDRAQNEQYF.

This chain joins TRBV9 and TRBJ1-2; 8 bases are a match to TRBD1. The CDR3 consists of 16 residues. The junction had 9 bases not matched to a gene; V was cut back by 4 bases and J by 1 base. CDR1 and CDR2 (germline): SGDLS, YYNGEE. The CDR3 sequence is CASSLSGGAGNYGYTF. DNA of the CDR3: TGTGCCAGCAGCCTTTCAGGGGGCGCCGGTAACTATGGCTACACCTTC.

The chain is built from TRBV7-2 and TRBJ2-1; tentatively, D is TRBD1 (6 bases). Germline CDR1 reads SGHTA; CDR2 reads FQGNSA. The CDR3 totals 17 residues. The V gene lost 0 bases and the J gene lost 0 bases, with 12 bases spanning the gap. The CDR3 DNA reads TGTGCCAGCAGCTTAGCGGTAGGGGGAAGCTCCTACAATGAGCAGTTCTTC. Protein product: CASSLAVGGSSYNEQFF.

This clone was counted a single time. The rearrangement uses TRBV11-1 and TRBJ2-5; 10 bases map to TRBD1. The CDR3 covers 15 residues. Germline V gives CDR1 SGHAT, CDR2 FQDESV (reference sequence). V gave up 5 bases and J gave up 5 bases; unmatched junction bases: 8. The CDR3: CASSPGQGTQETQYF. DNA of the CDR3: TGTGCCAGCAGCCCGGGACAGGGGACTCAGGAGACCCAGTACTTC.

Here the CDR3 reads CASSPDTGGGYGYTF. The CDR3 DNA reads TGCGCCAGCAGCCCCGACACGGGGGGGGGCTATGGCTACACCTTC. The V and J genes are TRBV5-1 and TRBJ1-2; D is perhaps TRBD1 (5 bases). This CDR3 has 15 amino acids. V was clipped by 4 bases and J by 4 bases, with 17 bases between them. Per the germline V gene, CDR1 is SGHRS and CDR2 is YFSETQ.

This chain uses TRBV29-1 with TRBJ2-3; 9 bases are a match to TRBD2. The CDR3 consists of 16 residues. The germline gives CDR1 SQVTM, CDR2 ANQGSEA. Unmatched junction bases numbered 8, after V lost 4 bases and J lost 0 bases. The chain's CDR3 is CSVAPSGAFSTDTQYF. The DNA of the CDR3 is TGCAGCGTTGCTCCTAGCGGGGCTTTTAGCACAGATACGCAGTATTTT.

This sequence joins TRBV4-1 and TRBJ1-5; 9 bases line up with TRBD1. V trimming: 1 base; J trimming: 7 bases; junction bases outside the gene matches: 11. This CDR3 contains 17 residues. The V gene's germline CDR1 is MGHRA and CDR2 YSYEKL. The CDR3 reads CASSQGIGQGSDQPQHF. In nucleotides, the CDR3 is TGCGCCAGCAGCCAAGGTATTGGACAGGGGAGCGACCAGCCCCAGCATTTT.

This clone appeared many times. V is TRBV6-1 and J is TRBJ2-1; 12 positions agree with TRBD1. Trimming removed 4 bases from V and 6 bases from J; junction bases left unmatched: 4. The CDR3 loop spans 15 amino acids. Germline loops: CDR1 MNHNS, CDR2 SASEGT. The CDR3 region has the DNA TGTGCCAGCAGTGCCGGGACAGGGGGCGGCAATGAGCAGTTCTTC. This encodes CASSAGTGGGNEQFF.

This clone was observed a handful of times. The gene calls are TRBV5-4 and TRBJ1-1; 7 nucleotides match TRBD1. V was pared by 4 bases and J by 2 bases, with 5 bases of the junction left unmatched. This CDR3 is built from 14 residues. The germline CDR1 and CDR2 sequences are SGHNT and YYREEE (reference sequence). The CDR3: CASSTGQVNTEAFF. The CDR3 coding sequence is TGTGCCAGCAGCACTGGACAGGTTAACACTGAAGCTTTCTTT.

This clone appeared once. The J gene is TRBJ1-2, the V gene TRBV2; the D is unclear. Trimming took off 3 bases at V and 0 bases at J, with 5 bases between the two ends. The CDR3 loop spans 13 amino acids. Germline assignment: CDR1 SNHLY and CDR2 FYNNEI. CDR3 residues: CASSDGPNYGYTF. Written as DNA, the CDR3 is TGTGCCAGCAGTGATGGGCCTAACTATGGCTACACCTTC.

The chain joins TRBV19 to TRBJ1-5; no definite D call. Per the germline V gene, CDR1 is LNHDA and CDR2 is SQIVND (reference sequence). The ends were cut back, 6 bases at V and 6 bases at J, with 6 bases in the middle. This CDR3 comprises 11 residues. In DNA, the CDR3 is TGTGCCAGTAGCGCAGGTCAGCCCCAGCATTTT. It encodes CASSAGQPQHF.

This clone is termed medium-sized. This chain uses TRBV7-6 with TRBJ2-7, with 7 positions matching TRBD1. This CDR3 is built from 15 residues. Germline V lookup: CDR1 SGHVS, CDR2 FNYEAQ. V lost 5 bases and J lost 5; bases outside the gene matches: 12. CDR3 coding DNA: TGTGCCAGCAGCCAAAGACAGGGTTCTTGGAACGAGCAGTACTTC. It is translated as CASSQRQGSWNEQYF.

The DNA of the CDR3 is TGTGCCAGTAGTATAGGGAGGGACAGGCCAGCCTACGAGCAGTACTTC. Protein sequence: CASSIGRDRPAYEQYF. This chain connects TRBV19 to TRBJ2-7, with TRBD1 matching over 8 bases. The J segment lost 2 bases and the V segment lost 1 base, leaving 7 bases of the junction unmatched. Per germline, CDR1 LNHDA and CDR2 SQIVND (reference sequence). This CDR3 has 16 amino acids.

This clone has more than one count but fewer than ten. The gene calls are TRBV27 and TRBJ2-3, with TRBD2 matching 7 bases. Losses at the gene ends were 8 bases for V and 2 bases for J; bases not matched to a gene: 4. Germline V CDR1 and CDR2: MNHEY, SMNVEV (reference sequence). The CDR3 length is 13 residues. The DNA for the CDR3 is TGTGCCAGCTCCAGGGACTACACAGATACGCAGTATTTT. Its translation is CASSRDYTDTQYF.

The chain couples TRBV18 to TRBJ2-1; TRBD1 agrees at 8 bases. The CDR3 has 18 residues. The germline gives CDR1 KGHSH, CDR2 LQKENI. V lost 0 bases, J lost 8 bases, and 15 bases stayed unmatched. For the CDR3, the DNA is TGTGCCAGCTCACCACCTCACCGGCGACAGGGGTGGTTCGATGAGCAGTTCTTC. Translated, it gives CASSPPHRRQGWFDEQFF.

V usage is TRBV6-5 and J usage is TRBJ2-1; weak D call: TRBD2 (6 bases). The germline V and J ends were trimmed by 0 bases and 10 bases, with 7 bases remaining between them. Germline-derived CDR1 and CDR2 are MNHEY and SVGAGI. There are 12 residues in the CDR3. In DNA form, the CDR3 reads TGTGCCAGCAGTTACTCCCGGGGGGAGCAGTTCTTC. Translating gives CASSYSRGEQFF.